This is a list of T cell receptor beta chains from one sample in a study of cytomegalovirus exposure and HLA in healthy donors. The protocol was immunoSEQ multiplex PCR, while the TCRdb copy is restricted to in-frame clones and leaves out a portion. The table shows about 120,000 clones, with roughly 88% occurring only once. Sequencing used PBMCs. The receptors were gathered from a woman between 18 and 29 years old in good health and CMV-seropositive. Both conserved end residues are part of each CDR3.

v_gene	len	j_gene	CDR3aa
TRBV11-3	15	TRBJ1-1	CASSPSDRGGTEAFF
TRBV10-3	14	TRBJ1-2	CAISEWSGNYGYTF
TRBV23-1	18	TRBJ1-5	CASTTEGEGYECNQPQHF
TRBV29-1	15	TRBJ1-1	CSVEGTGSPLTEAFF
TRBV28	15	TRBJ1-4	CASSSGDGVAEKLFF
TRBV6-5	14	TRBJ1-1	CASSYSEGNTEAFF
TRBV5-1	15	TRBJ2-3	CASSLAAGVTDTQYF
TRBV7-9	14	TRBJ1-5	CASSLGTGNQPQHF
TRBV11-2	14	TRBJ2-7	CASTPTSGGYEQYF
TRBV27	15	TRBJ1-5	CASSRGTGSNQPQHF
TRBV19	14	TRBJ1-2	CASSDRGGSYGYTF
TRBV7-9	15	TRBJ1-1	CASSLDSIMNTEAFF
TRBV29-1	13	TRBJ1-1	CSGGQVMNTEAFF
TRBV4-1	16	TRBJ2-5	CASSQSFSSGGETQYF
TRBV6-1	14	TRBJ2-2	CASSALGATGELFF
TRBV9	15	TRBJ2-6	CASRGTETGANVLTF
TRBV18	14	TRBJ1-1	CASSRDRGQTEAFF
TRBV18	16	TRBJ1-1	CASSPREVSMNTEAFF
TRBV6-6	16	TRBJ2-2	CASSYRLAGNTGELFF
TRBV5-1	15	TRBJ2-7	CASSLGGGQDYEQYF
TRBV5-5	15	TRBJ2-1	CASSFGLASYNEQFF
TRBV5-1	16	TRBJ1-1	CASSLVGSPGGTEAFF
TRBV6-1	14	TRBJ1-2	CASTRSEQEYGYTF
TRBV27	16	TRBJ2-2	CASSSYSGRGTGELFF
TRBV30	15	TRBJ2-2	CAWSPSDRDSGELFF
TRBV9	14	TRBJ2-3	CASSGSGGLDTQYF
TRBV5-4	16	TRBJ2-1	CASSSLLAGGNNEQFF
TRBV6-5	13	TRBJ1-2	CASNNLGDYGYTF
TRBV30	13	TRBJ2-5	CAWSVRVRETQYF
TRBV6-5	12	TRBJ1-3	CASGTGANTIYF